This TCR beta chain comes out of a study of cytomegalovirus exposure and HLA in healthy donors. J gave up 7 bases and V 5 bases, and 4 bases lay outside the gene matches. CDR3 length: 13 residues. CDR1 is SEHNR and CDR2 is FQNEAQ in the germline V gene (reference sequence). A multiplex PCR was run with 60 Vbeta primers and 13 Jbeta primers. Clones were read by immunoSEQ multiplex PCR, and TCRdb kept only the in-frame ones, dropping some. This sample has about 120,000 clones; about 70% occur once, and the top ten carry roughly 0.87%. General study points: Presence/absence comparisons presumed near-even sequencing depth among donors. Later work found most CMV-associated TCR beta chains apparently HLA-restricted.

Donors were nominally healthy when sampled, though unrecorded immune exposures were likely. Comment on this clone: Antigen: not known.

The sequence was obtained from a woman in her 30s in good health and CMV-seronegative. What was sequenced was PBMCs. V usage is TRBV7-9 and J usage is TRBJ1-5, with 8 positions matching TRBD1. The CDR3 nucleotides read TGTGCCAGCAGCGGGACAGGCCAGCAGCCCCAGCATTTT. It is translated as CASSGTGQQPQHF.